This T cell receptor beta chain was retrieved from a study of cytomegalovirus exposure and HLA in healthy donors. Overall study results and limits: Reported performance of the classifier showed diagnosis of cytomegalovirus status with high specificity and sensitivity.

The PCR had 60 Vbeta and 13 Jbeta primers. Libraries were prepared by immunoSEQ multiplex PCR; TCRdb keeps only in-frame clonotypes and omits some of them. Among about 140,000 clones listed, 80% were seen once. With respect to this clone: What it binds is unknown.

This sequence was found in a middle-aged man in good health and CMV-seronegative. Sequencing was carried out using PBMCs.

The CDR3 nucleotides are TGTGCTAGTGGTCCCGGGGTGGTCGCCTACGAGCAGTACTTC. As protein: CASGPGVVAYEQYF. The genes are TRBV12-5 and TRBJ2-7, with D maybe TRBD2 (5 bases). Germline CDR1 reads LGHNT; CDR2 reads FRNRAP. Trimming shortened V by 5 bases and J by 2 bases, and 13 bases separated the two germline ends. The CDR3 totals 14 residues. The entire variable domain, with the rest obtained from reference TRBV12-5 and TRBJ2-7, is as follows: DARVTQTPRHKVTEMGQEVTMRCQPILGHNTVFWYRQTMMQGLELLAYFRNRAPLDDSGMPKDRFSAEMPDATLATLKIQPSEPRDSAVYFCASGPGVVAYEQYFGPGTRLTVT.